This entry lists 8 T cell receptor beta chains sequenced from one sample in a study of CD8 T cells in Susac syndrome. cDNA came from roughly 0.47 to 1 ug RNA primed by random hexamers. TCRdb re-analysed the immunoSEQ multiplex PCR reads in MiXCR, keeping a single row per CDR3 protein. Here the sample spans 100,000 to 150,000 distinct CDR3 sequences, over 85% being singletons. Sample: CD4+ T cells from PBMCs. Every receptor here comes from a human donor in good health.

This clonotype is a singleton in its sample. This sequence joins TRBV2 and TRBJ2-5, with 13 bases fitting TRBD2. Per germline, CDR1 SNHLY and CDR2 FYNNEI. With 3 bases clipped from V and 0 bases from J, the junction kept 16 bases outside the gene matches. CDR3 length equals 21 residues. For the CDR3, the DNA is TGTGCCAGCAGTGACCCGCCGGGACTAGCGGGATACCGCGGCAACCAAGAGACCCAGTACTTC. This codes for CASSDPPGLAGYRGNQETQYF. Supplemented by reference TRBV2 and TRBJ2-5, the full variable domain reads EPEVTQTPSHQVTQMGQEVILRCVPISNHLYFYWYRQILGQKVEFLVSFYNNEISEKSEIFDDQFSVERPDGSNFTLKIRSTKLEDSAMYFCASSDPPGLAGYRGNQETQYFGPGTRLLVL.

The chain employs TRBV20-1 and TRBJ1-3; unclear D gene. The germline V and J ends were trimmed by 0 bases and 0 bases, with 0 bases remaining between them. This CDR3 is built from 12 residues. CDR1 is DFQATT, CDR2 SNEGSKA, per germline (reference sequence). The DNA of the CDR3 is TGCAGTGCTAGAGACTCTGGAAACACCATATATTTT. The encoded protein is CSARDSGNTIYF.

The chain links TRBV2 to TRBJ2-2; D remains unclear. V lost 7 bases, J lost 5 bases, and 5 bases lay in between. CDR1 and CDR2 from the germline V gene are SNHLY and FYNNEI. There are 11 residues in the CDR3. The chain's CDR3 is CASKDTGELFF. In nucleotides, the CDR3 is TGTGCCAGCAAAGATACCGGGGAGCTGTTTTTT.

This chain joins TRBV7-2 and TRBJ2-1, with D possibly TRBD1 on 6 matching bases. CDR1 and CDR2 from the germline V gene are SGHTA and FQGNSA. This CDR3 spans 13 amino acids. Trimming removed 6 bases at V and 4 bases at J, with 10 bases between. This CDR3 reads CASRTGQYNEQFF. DNA of the CDR3: TGTGCCAGCAGAACCGGACAGTACAATGAGCAGTTCTTC.

The gene calls are TRBV18 and TRBJ1-1; D gene uncertain. The germline V gene has CDR1 KGHSH and CDR2 LQKENI. The CDR3 has 14 residues. Between the trimmed V and J ends, which lost 3 bases and 1 base, there was a span of 9 bases. The CDR3 loop is CASSPLVPNTEAFF. CDR3 DNA sequence: TGTGCCAGCTCACCCTTGGTTCCGAACACTGAAGCTTTCTTT.

The CDR3 region has the DNA TGTGCCAGCAGCTCTGGACGGGGTAGGGACACTGAAGCTTTCTTT. This gives the protein CASSSGRGRDTEAFF. The V and J genes are TRBV7-2 and TRBJ1-1; D ambiguous. There are 15 residues in the CDR3. Germline CDR1 is SGHTA and CDR2 is FQGNSA. The V end lost 4 bases, the J end lost 3 bases, and 15 bases lay between the germline ends. The full variable domain, rest sourced from reference TRBV7-2 and TRBJ1-1, is GAGVSQSPSNKVTEKGKDVELRCDPISGHTALYWYRQSLGQGLEFLIYFQGNSAPDKSGLPSDRFSAERTGGSVSTLTIQRTQQEDSAVYLCASSSGRGRDTEAFFGQGTRLTVV.

CDR3 amino acids: CASSDREGTKQETQYF. The DNA for the CDR3 is TGTGCCAGCAGTGACCGGGAAGGGACGAAGCAAGAGACCCAGTACTTC. This chain joins TRBV2 and TRBJ2-5; D is tentatively TRBD1 or TRBD2 (5 bases each). This CDR3 has 16 amino acids. Trimming took off 3 bases at V and 2 bases at J, with 16 bases between the two ends. The V gene's germline CDR1 is SNHLY and CDR2 FYNNEI.

The chain combines TRBV6-5 with TRBJ2-3, with 8 bases that match TRBD2. V lost 5 bases to trimming and J lost 3 bases; unmatched junction nucleotides: 7. CDR3 length: 15 residues. The germline V gene encodes CDR1 MNHEY and CDR2 SVGAGI. This CDR3 is CASSNAGGLTDTQYF. The CDR3, as DNA: TGTGCCAGCAGTAACGCGGGAGGTTTAACAGATACGCAGTATTTT.